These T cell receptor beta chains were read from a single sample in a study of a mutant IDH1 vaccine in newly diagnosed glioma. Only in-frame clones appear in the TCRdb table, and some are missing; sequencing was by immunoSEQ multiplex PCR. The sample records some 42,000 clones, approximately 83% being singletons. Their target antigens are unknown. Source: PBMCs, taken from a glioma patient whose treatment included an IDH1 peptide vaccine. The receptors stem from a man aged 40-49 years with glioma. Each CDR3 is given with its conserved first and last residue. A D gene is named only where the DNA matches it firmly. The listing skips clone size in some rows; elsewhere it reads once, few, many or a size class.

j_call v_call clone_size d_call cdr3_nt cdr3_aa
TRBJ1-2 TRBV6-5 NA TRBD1 TGTGCCAGCAGTTACTCTGCAGGGGGCGCATATGGCTACACCTTC CASSYSAGGAYGYTF
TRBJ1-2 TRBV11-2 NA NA TGTGCCAGCAGCTCATTGGGACGGAACTATGGCTACACCTTC CASSSLGRNYGYTF
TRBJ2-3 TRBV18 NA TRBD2 TGTGCCAGCTCACCGGAGTTTGGGGGACTAGCGGGAGATACGCAGTATTTT CASSPEFGGLAGDTQYF
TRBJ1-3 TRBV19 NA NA TGTGCCAGTACCCCGATACACTCTGGAAACACCATATATTTT CASTPIHSGNTIYF
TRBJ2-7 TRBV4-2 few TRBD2 TGTGCCAGCAGCCAAGACCCCGGACTAGCGGGAAGGAACGAGCAGTACTTC CASSQDPGLAGRNEQYF
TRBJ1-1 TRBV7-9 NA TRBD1 TGTGCCAGCAGCTTCCAGGGGGCGCCTGAAGCTTTCTTT CASSFQGAPEAFF
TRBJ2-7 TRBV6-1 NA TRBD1 TGTGCCAGCAGTGAAGGGCAGGGGGCCCACGAGCAGTACTTC CASSEGQGAHEQYF
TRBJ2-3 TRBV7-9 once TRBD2 TGTGCCAGCAGCCTGGGACTAGCGGGAGGGCCTACAGATACGCAGTATTTT CASSLGLAGGPTDTQYF
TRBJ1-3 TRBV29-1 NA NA TGCAGCGTTGAAACGGCTACGGGAAACACCATATATTTT CSVETATGNTIYF
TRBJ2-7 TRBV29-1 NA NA TGCAGCGTTGCACCAAACTACTACGAGCAGTACTTC CSVAPNYYEQYF
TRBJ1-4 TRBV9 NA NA TGTGCCAGCAGCCGTTCCGGGCAGAGGGGGAATGAAAAACTGTTTTTT CASSRSGQRGNEKLFF
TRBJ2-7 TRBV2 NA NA TGTGCCAGCAGTGTAAGGGTCGGGTCCTACGAGCAGTACTTC CASSVRVGSYEQYF
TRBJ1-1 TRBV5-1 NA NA TGCGCCAGCAGCTCGGGGATGAACACTGAAGCTTTCTTT CASSSGMNTEAFF
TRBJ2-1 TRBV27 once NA TGTGCCAGCAGTTTATTACTGGGTTCGGGAGCGGGGCAGTTCTTC CASSLLLGSGAGQFF
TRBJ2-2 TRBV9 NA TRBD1 TGTGCCAGCAACCCGGGACAGGGGGCACGAACCGGGGAGCTGTTTTTT CASNPGQGARTGELFF
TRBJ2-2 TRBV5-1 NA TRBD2 TGCGCCAGCAGCCGAGGACTAGCGGGAGGGGCCGGGGAGCTGTTTTTT CASSRGLAGGAGELFF
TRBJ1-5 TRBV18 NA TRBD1 TGTGCCAGCTCACCGGAACAGGGGGCTGGTCAGCCCCAGCATTTT CASSPEQGAGQPQHF
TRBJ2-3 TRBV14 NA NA TGTGCCAGCAGTCGTCCCGGGGGCGCAGATACGCAGTATTTT CASSRPGGADTQYF
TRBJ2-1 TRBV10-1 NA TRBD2 TGCGCCAGCAGTGTGGGGACTAGCTCCTACAATGAGCAGTTCTTC CASSVGTSSYNEQFF
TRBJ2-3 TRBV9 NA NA TGTGCCAGCAGCGTAGTTGGAGAGTCGGATACGCAGTATTTT CASSVVGESDTQYF
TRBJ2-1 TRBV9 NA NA TGTGCCAGCAGCGTTACCACAGGGTGGAATGAGCAGTTCTTC CASSVTTGWNEQFF
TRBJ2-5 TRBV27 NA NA TGTGCCACCCAGCTCGGAGGGTACGGGGAGACCCAGTACTTC CATQLGGYGETQYF
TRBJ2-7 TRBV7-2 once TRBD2 TGTGCCAGCAGCTTAGCACCTCGCACTAGCGTTAGCTCCTACGAGCAGTACTTC CASSLAPRTSVSSYEQYF
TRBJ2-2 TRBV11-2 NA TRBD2 TGTGCCAGCCGTCCGGGGGGTTGGGAAAAGAACACCGGGGAGCTGTTTTTT CASRPGGWEKNTGELFF
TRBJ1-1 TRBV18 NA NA TGTGCCAGCTCACCGGGACGGACGAACACTGAAGCTTTCTTT CASSPGRTNTEAFF
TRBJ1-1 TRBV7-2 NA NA TGTGCCAGCAGCACCTACACGGACACTGAAGCTTTCTTT CASSTYTDTEAFF
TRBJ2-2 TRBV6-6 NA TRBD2 TGTGCCAGCCGGCTAGCGGGAGCCGGGGAGCTGTTTTTT CASRLAGAGELFF
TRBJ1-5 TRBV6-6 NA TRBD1 TGTGCCAGCATCGACCGGGACAGATATAATCAGCCCCAGCATTTT CASIDRDRYNQPQHF
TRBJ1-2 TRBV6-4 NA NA TGTGCCAGCAGTCGGGACGTGGGGGACTATGGCTACACCTTC CASSRDVGDYGYTF
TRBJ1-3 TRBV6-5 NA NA TGTGCCAGCAGTCGGAAAGGAGCCTCTGGAAACACCATATATTTT CASSRKGASGNTIYF
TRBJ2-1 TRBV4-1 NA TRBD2 TGCGCCAGCAGCCAACCTGGACTAGCGGGAGGTGACTGGGGGGGCCGCAATGAGCAGTTCTTC CASSQPGLAGGDWGGRNEQFF
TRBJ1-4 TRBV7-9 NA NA TGTGCCAGCAGCGACGGGGACATATCAGGTGCAACTAATGAAAAACTGTTTTTT CASSDGDISGATNEKLFF
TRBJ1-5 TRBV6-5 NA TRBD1 TGTGCCAGCAGTGACAGGGGGAATCAGCCCCAGCATTTT CASSDRGNQPQHF
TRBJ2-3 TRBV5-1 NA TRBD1 TGCGCCAGCAACGGACAGGGATTGATCACAGATACGCAGTATTTT CASNGQGLITDTQYF
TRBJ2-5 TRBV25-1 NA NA TGTGCCAGCAGTAGTCCAGGGACAGAGACCCAGTACTTC CASSSPGTETQYF
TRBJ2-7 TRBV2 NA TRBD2 TGTGCCAGCAGTAGGGGGACTAGCGGGGGAGAGCAGTACTTC CASSRGTSGGEQYF
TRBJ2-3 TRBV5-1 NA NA TGCGCCAGCAGCTTGCTGGGTGGCACAGATACGCAGTATTTT CASSLLGGTDTQYF
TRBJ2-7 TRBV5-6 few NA TGTGCCAGCAGCTTGGCCGTAAGGGCAGCTCGGAGTTACGAGCAGTACTTC CASSLAVRAARSYEQYF
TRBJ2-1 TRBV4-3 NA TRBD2 TGCGCCAGCAGCCAAGACCCCCCGACTAGCGGCCTTTCCTACAATGAGCAGTTCTTC CASSQDPPTSGLSYNEQFF
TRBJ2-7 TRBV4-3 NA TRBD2 TGCGCCAGCAGCCAAGATCTCGGCCTAGCGGTCTCCTACGAGCAGTACTTC CASSQDLGLAVSYEQYF
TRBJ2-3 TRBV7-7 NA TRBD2 TGTGCCAGCTCCAGAGCGGGAGGCACAGATACGCAGTATTTT CASSRAGGTDTQYF
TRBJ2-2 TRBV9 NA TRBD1 TGTGCCAGCAGCGTAGGGGGACAGAGTACAAACACCGGGGAGCTGTTTTTT CASSVGGQSTNTGELFF
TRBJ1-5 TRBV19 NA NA TGTGCCAGTAGTTTGGGGGGCTGGAGCAATCAGCCCCAGCATTTT CASSLGGWSNQPQHF
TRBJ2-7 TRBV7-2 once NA TGTGCCAGCAGCTTAGCCGACAGACAATACGAGCAGTACTTC CASSLADRQYEQYF
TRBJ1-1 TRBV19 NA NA TGTGCCAGTAGTGCCAGGGGGAACACTGAAGCTTTCTTT CASSARGNTEAFF
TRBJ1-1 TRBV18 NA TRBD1 TGTGCCACATCTAGACAGGGGGGCACTGAAGCTTTCTTT CATSRQGGTEAFF
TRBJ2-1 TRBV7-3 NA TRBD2 TGTGCCAGCAGCTTAGGGACTAGCGGGAGCAATGAGCAGTTCTTC CASSLGTSGSNEQFF
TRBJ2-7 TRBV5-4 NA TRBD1 TGTGCCAGCAGGGGTGGACAGGGTTTTCCCTACGAGCAGTACTTC CASRGGQGFPYEQYF
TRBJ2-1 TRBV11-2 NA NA TGTGCCAGCAGCGCAGACAAGCTCAATGAGCAGTTCTTC CASSADKLNEQFF
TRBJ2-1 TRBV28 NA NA TGTGCCAGCAGCCCTTTCCACCCCATTTACAATGAGCAGTTCTTC CASSPFHPIYNEQFF
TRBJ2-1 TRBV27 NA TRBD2 TGTGCCAGCAGCCTAGCGGGAGGCCACCGGGAGCAGTTCTTC CASSLAGGHREQFF
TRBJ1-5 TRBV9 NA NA TGTGCCAGCAGCGTAGGAGACGGGTTGGGACCCCAGCATTTT CASSVGDGLGPQHF
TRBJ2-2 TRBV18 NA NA TGTGCCAGCTCTCCACCGCGGCCACCCTCCAGGGAGCTGTTTTTT CASSPPRPPSRELFF